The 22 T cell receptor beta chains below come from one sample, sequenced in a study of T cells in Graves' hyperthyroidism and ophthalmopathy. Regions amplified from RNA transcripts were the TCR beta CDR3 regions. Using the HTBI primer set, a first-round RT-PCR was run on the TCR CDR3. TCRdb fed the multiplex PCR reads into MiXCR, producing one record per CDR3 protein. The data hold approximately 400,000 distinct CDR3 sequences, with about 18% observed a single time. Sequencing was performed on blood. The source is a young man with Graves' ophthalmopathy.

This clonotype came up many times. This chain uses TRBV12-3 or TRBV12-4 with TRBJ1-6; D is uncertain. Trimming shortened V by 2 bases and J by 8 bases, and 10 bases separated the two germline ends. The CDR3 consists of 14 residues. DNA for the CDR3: TGTGCCAGCAGTTTAAGGCAAAGTGATTCACCCCTCCACTTT. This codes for CASSLRQSDSPLHF.

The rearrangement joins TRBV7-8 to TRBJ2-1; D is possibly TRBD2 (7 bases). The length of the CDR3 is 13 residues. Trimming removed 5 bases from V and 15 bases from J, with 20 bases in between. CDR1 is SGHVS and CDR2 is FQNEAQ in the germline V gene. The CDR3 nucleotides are TGTGCCAGCAGCCGGAGAGGGGGGGAGAAGGGGTTCTTC. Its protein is CASSRRGGEKGFF.

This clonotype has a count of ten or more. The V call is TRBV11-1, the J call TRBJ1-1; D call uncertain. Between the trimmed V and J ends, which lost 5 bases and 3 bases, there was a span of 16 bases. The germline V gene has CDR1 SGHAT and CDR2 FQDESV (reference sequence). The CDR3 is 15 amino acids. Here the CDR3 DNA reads TGTGCCAGCAGCCACGCCCGGGGTCGAGACACTGAAGCTTTCTTT. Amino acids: CASSHARGRDTEAFF. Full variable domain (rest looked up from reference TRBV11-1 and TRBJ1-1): EAEVAQSPRYKITEKSQAVAFWCDPISGHATLYWYRQILGQGPELLVQFQDESVVDDSQLPKDRFSAERLKGVDSTLKIQPAELGDSAMYLCASSHARGRDTEAFFGQGTRLTVV.

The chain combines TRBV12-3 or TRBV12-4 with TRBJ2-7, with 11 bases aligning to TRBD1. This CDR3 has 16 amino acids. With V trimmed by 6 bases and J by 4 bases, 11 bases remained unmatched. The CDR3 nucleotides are TGTGCCAGCAGCGCCCACCGGGACAGGGGGGCGTACGAGCAGTACTTC. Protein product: CASSAHRDRGAYEQYF.

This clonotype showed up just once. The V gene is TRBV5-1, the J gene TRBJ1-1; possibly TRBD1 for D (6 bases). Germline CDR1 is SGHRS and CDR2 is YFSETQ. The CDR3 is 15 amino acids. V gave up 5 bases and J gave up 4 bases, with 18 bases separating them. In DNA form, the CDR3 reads TGCGCCAGCAGGGAGGGGGACAAGGGCTTCACTGAAGCTTTCTTT. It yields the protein CASREGDKGFTEAFF.

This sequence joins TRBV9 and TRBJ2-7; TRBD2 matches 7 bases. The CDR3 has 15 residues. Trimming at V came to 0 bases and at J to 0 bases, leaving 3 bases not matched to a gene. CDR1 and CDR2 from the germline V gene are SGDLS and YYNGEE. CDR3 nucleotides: TGTGCCAGCAGCGTAGGGGGGGGAAACTCCTACGAGCAGTACTTC. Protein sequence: CASSVGGGNSYEQYF.

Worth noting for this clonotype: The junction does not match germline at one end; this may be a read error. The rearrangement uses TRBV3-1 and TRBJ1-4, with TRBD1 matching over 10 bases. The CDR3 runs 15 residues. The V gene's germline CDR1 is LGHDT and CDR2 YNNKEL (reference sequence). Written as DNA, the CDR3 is TGTGCCAGCAGCCTTTGGACAGGGGGAGGGGAAAAACTGCTTTTT. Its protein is CASSLWTGGGEKLLF.

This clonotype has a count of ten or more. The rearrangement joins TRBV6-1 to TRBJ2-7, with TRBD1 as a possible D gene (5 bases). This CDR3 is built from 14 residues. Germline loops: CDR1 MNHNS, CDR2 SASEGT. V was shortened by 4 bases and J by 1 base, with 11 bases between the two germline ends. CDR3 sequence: CASSGTQVSYEQYF. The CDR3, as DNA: TGTGCCAGCAGTGGGACACAGGTTTCCTACGAGCAGTACTTC.

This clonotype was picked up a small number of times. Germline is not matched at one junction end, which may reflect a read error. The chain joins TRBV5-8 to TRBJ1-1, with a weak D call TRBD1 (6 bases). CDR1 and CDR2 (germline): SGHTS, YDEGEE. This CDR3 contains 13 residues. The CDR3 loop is CASSFQGRTETFF. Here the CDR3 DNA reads TGTGCCAGCAGCTTCCAGGGGAGGACTGAAACTTTCTTT.

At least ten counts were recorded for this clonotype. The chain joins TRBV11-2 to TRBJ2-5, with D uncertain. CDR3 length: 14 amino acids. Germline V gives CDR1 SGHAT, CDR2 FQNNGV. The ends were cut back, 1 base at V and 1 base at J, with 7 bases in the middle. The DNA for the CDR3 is TGTGCCAGCAGCTTAGGGCAAATCCAAGAGACCCAGTACTTC. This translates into CASSLGQIQETQYF. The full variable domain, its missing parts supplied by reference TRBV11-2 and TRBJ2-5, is EAGVAQSPRYKIIEKRQSVAFWCNPISGHATLYWYQQILGQGPKLLIQFQNNGVVDDSQLPKDRFSAERLKGVDSTLKIQPAKLEDSAVYLCASSLGQIQETQYFGPGTRLLVL.

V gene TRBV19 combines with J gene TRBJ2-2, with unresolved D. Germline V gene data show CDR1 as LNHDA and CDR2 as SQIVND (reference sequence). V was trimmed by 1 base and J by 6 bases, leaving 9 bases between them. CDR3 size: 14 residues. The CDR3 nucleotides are TGTGCCAGTAGTATAGGGTCCGGCCCCGGGGAGCTGTTTTTT. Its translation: CASSIGSGPGELFF.

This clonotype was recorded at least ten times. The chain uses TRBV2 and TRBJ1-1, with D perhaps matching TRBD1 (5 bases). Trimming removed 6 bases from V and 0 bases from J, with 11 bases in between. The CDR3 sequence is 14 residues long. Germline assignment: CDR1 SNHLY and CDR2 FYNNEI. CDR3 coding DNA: TGTGCCAGCAGAAAAGGGACGGTGAACACTGAAGCTTTCTTT. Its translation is CASRKGTVNTEAFF.

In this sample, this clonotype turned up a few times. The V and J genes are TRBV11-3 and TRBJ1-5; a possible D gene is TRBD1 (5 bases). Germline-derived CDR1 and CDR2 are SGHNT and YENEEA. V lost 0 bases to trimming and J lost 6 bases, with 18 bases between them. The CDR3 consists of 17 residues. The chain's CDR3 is CASSLDRFRDRGQPQHF. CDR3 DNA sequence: TGTGCCAGCAGCTTAGATCGATTCAGGGATCGCGGTCAGCCCCAGCATTTT.

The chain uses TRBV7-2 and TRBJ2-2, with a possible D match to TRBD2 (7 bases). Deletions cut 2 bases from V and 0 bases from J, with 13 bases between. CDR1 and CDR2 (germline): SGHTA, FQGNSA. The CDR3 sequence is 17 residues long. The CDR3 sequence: CASSLRGGHANTGELFF. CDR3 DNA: TGTGCCAGCAGCTTAAGGGGGGGACACGCGAACACCGGGGAGCTGTTTTTT.

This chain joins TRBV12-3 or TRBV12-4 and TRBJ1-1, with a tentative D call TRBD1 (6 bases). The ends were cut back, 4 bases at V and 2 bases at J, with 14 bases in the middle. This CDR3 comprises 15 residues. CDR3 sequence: CASSSPGTLNTEAFF. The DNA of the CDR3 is TGTGCCAGCAGTTCCCCCGGGACACTTAACACTGAAGCTTTCTTT.

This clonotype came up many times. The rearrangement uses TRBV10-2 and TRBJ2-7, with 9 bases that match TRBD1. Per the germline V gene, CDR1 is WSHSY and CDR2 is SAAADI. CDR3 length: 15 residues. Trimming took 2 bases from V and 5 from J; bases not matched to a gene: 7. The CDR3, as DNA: TGCGCCAGCAGTGAGACCGGGACAGGGAGGCACGAGCAGTACTTC. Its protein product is CASSETGTGRHEQYF.

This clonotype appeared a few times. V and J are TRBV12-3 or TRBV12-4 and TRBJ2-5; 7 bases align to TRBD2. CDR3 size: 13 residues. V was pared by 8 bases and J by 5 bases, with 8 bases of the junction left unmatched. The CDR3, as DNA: TGTGCCAGCGTTCCTGGGGGAGGGGAGACCCAGTACTTC. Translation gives CASVPGGGETQYF.

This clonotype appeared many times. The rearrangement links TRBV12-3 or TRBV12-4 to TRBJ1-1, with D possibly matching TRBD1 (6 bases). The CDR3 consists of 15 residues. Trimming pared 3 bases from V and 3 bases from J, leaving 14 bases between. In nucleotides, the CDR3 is TGTGCCAGCAGTTTTTCTGACAGGCCGTACACTGAAGCTTTCTTT. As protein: CASSFSDRPYTEAFF.

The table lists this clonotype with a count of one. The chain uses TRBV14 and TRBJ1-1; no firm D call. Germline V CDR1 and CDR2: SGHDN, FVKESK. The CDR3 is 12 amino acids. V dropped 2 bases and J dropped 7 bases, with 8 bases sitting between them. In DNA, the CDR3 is TGTGCCAGCAGCCAAATTACGGGTGAAGCTTTCTTT. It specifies CASSQITGEAFF.

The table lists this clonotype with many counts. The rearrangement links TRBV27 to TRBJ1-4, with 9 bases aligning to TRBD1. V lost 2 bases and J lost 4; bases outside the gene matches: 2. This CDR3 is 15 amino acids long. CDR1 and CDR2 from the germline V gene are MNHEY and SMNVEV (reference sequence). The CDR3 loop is CASSLGTGSNEKLFF. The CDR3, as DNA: TGTGCCAGCAGTTTAGGGACAGGGAGTAATGAAAAACTGTTTTTT.

The CDR3: CASSTGQGSFTGELFF. In nucleotides, the CDR3 is TGCGCCAGCAGCACTGGACAGGGGTCATTTACCGGGGAGCTGTTTTTT. The rearrangement links TRBV5-1 to TRBJ2-2, with 9 bases matching TRBD1. CDR3 length: 16 residues. CDR1 and CDR2 from the germline V gene are SGHRS and YFSETQ. After removal of 4 bases from V and 5 bases from J, the junction contained 9 bases not matched to a gene.

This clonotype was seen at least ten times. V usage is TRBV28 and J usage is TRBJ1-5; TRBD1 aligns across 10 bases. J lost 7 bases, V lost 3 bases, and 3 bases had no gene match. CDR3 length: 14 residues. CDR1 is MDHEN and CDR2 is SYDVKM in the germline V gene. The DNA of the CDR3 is TGTGCCAGCAGTTTGGGACAGGGGACGCAGCCCCAGCATTTT. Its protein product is CASSLGQGTQPQHF. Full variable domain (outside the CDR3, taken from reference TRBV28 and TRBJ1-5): DVKVTQSSRYLVKRTGEKVFLECVQDMDHENMFWYRQDPGLGLRLIYFSYDVKMKEKGDIPEGYSVSREKKERFSLILESASTNQTSMYLCASSLGQGTQPQHFGDGTRLSIL.